This T cell receptor beta chain stems from a study of T cell responses to AZD1222 COVID-19 vaccine. V lost 6 bases, J lost 4 bases, and 13 bases lay in between. This CDR3 has 13 amino acids. Generated by immunoSEQ multiplex PCR, the TCRdb table keeps only in-frame clones and is missing some. The sample includes 150,000 to 200,000 clones, about nine tenths of them seen just once. Here the sequenced sample was peripheral blood, taken 28 days after the second AZD1222 dose. The chain couples TRBV12-3 or TRBV12-4 to TRBJ2-7; D is unclear. This receptor was identified in an adult who received the AZD1222 COVID-19 vaccine. Here the CDR3 reads CASSVSSYYEQYF. CDR3 nucleotide sequence: TGTGCCAGCAGCGTCAGTAGTTATTACGAGCAGTACTTC.